Presented here are 29 T cell receptor beta chains from one specimen sequenced in a study of T cell repertoires in cytomegalovirus infection (dated by TCRdb to about 2019). In light of the paper, this sample's treatment or condition label describes: in vitro stimulation with specific CMV peptide epitopes to enrich CMV-specific T cells. Antigen specificity for these receptors is unknown. Sequencer: Illumina HiSeq 1500. TCRdb reprocessing: public reads trimmed at Q25 with fastp, clones called with MiXCR, in-frame beta chains kept. Merged by CDR3 protein, the rows form single entries marked with the most common genes and DNA. Present in this sample are approximately 390,000 distinct CDR3 sequences, approximately 30% of which were seen just once. The ten biggest clones cover roughly 14% of the sample. The sequences come from cultured PBMCs, collected from culture after CMV antigen stimulation. Every receptor here comes from a human donor in good health (CMV status not recorded). Some clones in this sample may be carry-over from other donors' samples.

The genes are TRBV7-9 and TRBJ2-6; D gene uncertain. This CDR3 region has 14 residues. The V gene lost 3 bases and the J gene lost 2 bases, with 5 bases spanning the gap. The germline CDR1 and CDR2 sequences are SEHNR and FQNEAQ (reference sequence). The DNA of the CDR3 is TGTGCCAGCAGCTTTGGTCCTGGGGCCAACGTCCTGACTTTC. It specifies CASSFGPGANVLTF. Looking up the rest from reference TRBV7-9 and TRBJ2-6 gives the full variable domain: DTGVSQNPRHKITKRGQNVTFRCDPISEHNRLYWYRQTLGQGPEFLTYFQNEAQLEKSRLLSDRFSAERPKGSFSTLEIQRTEQGDSAMYLCASSFGPGANVLTFGAGSRLTVL.

The chain couples TRBV19 to TRBJ2-7, with D hard to call. The CDR3 length is 14 residues. Trimming cost V 0 bases and J 7 bases, with 13 bases left between them. Looked up from germline, CDR1 is LNHDA and CDR2 is SQIVND (reference sequence). In nucleotides, the CDR3 is TGTGCCAGTAGTATAGATGGAGTGTCGGATGAGCAGTACTTC. As protein: CASSIDGVSDEQYF.

This clonotype appeared a few times. The rearrangement joins TRBV24-1 to TRBJ2-3; D is possibly TRBD1 (6 bases). The CDR3 extends over 16 amino acids. The V end was cut by 6 bases, the J end by 4 bases, with 19 bases between. CDR1 is KGHDR, CDR2 SFDVKD, per germline. The CDR3 nucleotides read TGTGCCACCAGTCGTGAAACAGGGTATGCCCCAGATACGCAGTATTTT. Encoded protein: CATSRETGYAPDTQYF.

This clonotype came up a few times. This chain connects TRBV19 to TRBJ2-1; D unresolved. Trimming pared 3 bases from V and 4 bases from J, leaving 13 bases between. This CDR3 comprises 15 residues. Germline CDR1 is LNHDA and CDR2 is SQIVND (reference sequence). The CDR3 here is CASSIDRATYNEQFF. The CDR3 nucleotides are TGTGCCAGTAGTATTGATAGGGCCACTTACAATGAGCAGTTCTTC.

This clonotype was seen just once. The V and J genes are TRBV14 and TRBJ2-7, with 9 nucleotides matching TRBD2. From germline, CDR1 is SGHDN and CDR2 FVKESK. The junction had 16 bases not matched to a gene; V was cut back by 3 bases and J by 4 bases. CDR3 length: 18 amino acids. The CDR3 loop is CASSHRLAASRRAYEQYF. As DNA, the CDR3 is TGTGCCAGCAGCCACCGACTAGCGGCCTCCCGACGGGCTTACGAGCAGTACTTC.

This clonotype appeared a few times. The chain has TRBV7-9 and TRBJ1-6; D not certain. V gave up 6 bases and J gave up 0 bases, with 9 bases separating them. The germline V gene has CDR1 SEHNR and CDR2 FQNEAQ (reference sequence). The CDR3 contains 15 residues. The CDR3 DNA follows: TGTGCCAGCAGGGAGGCTAACTCCTATAATTCACCCCTCCACTTT. This gives the protein CASREANSYNSPLHF. The entire variable domain, with the rest obtained from reference TRBV7-9 and TRBJ1-6, is as follows: DTGVSQNPRHKITKRGQNVTFRCDPISEHNRLYWYRQTLGQGPEFLTYFQNEAQLEKSRLLSDRFSAERPKGSFSTLEIQRTEQGDSAMYLCASREANSYNSPLHFGNGTRLTVT.

This sequence joins TRBV7-9 and TRBJ1-1; 7 nucleotides align to TRBD1. V gave up 5 bases and J gave up 7 bases; unmatched junction bases: 4. The CDR3 has 12 amino acids. In germline, CDR1 is SEHNR, CDR2 FQNEAQ (reference sequence). In DNA, the CDR3 is TGTGCCAGCAGCGCCTACAGGGGTGAAGCTTTCTTT. This encodes CASSAYRGEAFF.

This sequence joins TRBV10-3 and TRBJ1-1; possibly TRBD1 for D (5 bases). Trimming took 4 bases from V and 4 from J, leaving 10 bases between them. The germline V gene encodes CDR1 ENHRY and CDR2 SYGVKD. CDR3 size: 13 residues. This CDR3 reads CAISAAGTTEAFF. The DNA for the CDR3 is TGTGCCATCAGTGCCGCAGGGACCACTGAAGCTTTCTTT.

V is TRBV6-6 and J is TRBJ2-3; 10 bases agree with TRBD2. Germline-derived CDR1 and CDR2 are MNHNY and SVGAGI (reference sequence). V was pared by 6 bases and J by 4 bases, with 10 bases of the junction left unmatched. There are 16 residues in the CDR3. The CDR3 loop reads CASRPGEREGADTQYF. The CDR3 nucleotides read TGTGCCAGCAGACCGGGAGAGCGGGAGGGGGCAGATACGCAGTATTTT.

The chain carries TRBV11-2 and TRBJ2-3; D is possibly TRBD1 or TRBD2 (6 bases each). The CDR3 is 14 amino acids. Germline V gene lookup returns CDR1 SGHAT and CDR2 FQNNGV. V lost 5 bases, J lost 5 bases, and 14 bases lay in between. CDR3: CASSPLGGGDTQYF. In nucleotides, the CDR3 is TGTGCCAGCAGCCCACTCGGAGGGGGAGATACGCAGTATTTT.

This chain joins TRBV28 and TRBJ1-5; TRBD1 aligns across 7 bases. The trim removed 5 bases at V and 4 bases at J, leaving 14 bases unmatched. There are 17 residues in the CDR3. Germline CDR1 MDHEN, CDR2 SYDVKM. The CDR3 DNA follows: TGTGCCAGCAGTACTATCCCCTGGGACAGATCAAATCAGCCCCAGCATTTT. This encodes CASSTIPWDRSNQPQHF. The variable domain in full, with the rest retrieved from reference TRBV28 and TRBJ1-5, is DVKVTQSSRYLVKRTGEKVFLECVQDMDHENMFWYRQDPGLGLRLIYFSYDVKMKEKGDIPEGYSVSREKKERFSLILESASTNQTSMYLCASSTIPWDRSNQPQHFGDGTRLSIL.

The rearrangement uses TRBV7-8 and TRBJ1-1; D possibly corresponds to TRBD1 (5 bases). This CDR3 has 15 amino acids. Germline-derived CDR1 and CDR2 are SGHVS and FQNEAQ. V was shortened by 1 base and J by 4 bases, with 13 bases between the two germline ends. The CDR3 nucleotides read TGTGCCAGCAGCTTAGTCCAGGGAAGCGGCACTGAAGCTTTCTTT. It is translated as CASSLVQGSGTEAFF.

V usage is TRBV6-5 and J usage is TRBJ2-1; D is undetermined. Germline CDR1 reads MNHEY; CDR2 reads SVGAGI. With 2 bases removed from V and 5 bases from J, the gap between germline ends came to 4 bases. This CDR3 comprises 12 residues. This CDR3 is CASSYGHNEQFF. CDR3 in DNA: TGTGCCAGCAGTTACGGGCACAATGAGCAGTTCTTC.

V is TRBV6-2 or TRBV6-3 and J is TRBJ2-1; 11 bases align to TRBD2. This CDR3 spans 16 amino acids. Germline V gene lookup returns CDR1 MNHEY and CDR2 SVGEGT. Trimming at V came to 2 bases and at J to 2 bases, leaving 2 bases not matched to a gene. The CDR3 DNA follows: TGTGCCAGCAGTTACGCACTAGCGGGAGCCTACAATGAGCAGTTCTTC. This encodes CASSYALAGAYNEQFF.

The V and J genes are TRBV29-1 and TRBJ1-1; no reliable D call. Trimming stripped 4 bases from V and 0 bases from J, with 12 bases between. Germline V lookup: CDR1 SQVTM, CDR2 ANQGSEA. This CDR3 has 14 amino acids. CDR3 protein: CSVAARLLNTEAFF. In nucleotides, the CDR3 is TGCAGCGTTGCCGCCCGACTCCTGAACACTGAAGCTTTCTTT.

This clonotype has only a few counts. The gene calls are TRBV6-1 and TRBJ2-2; D is unclear. V was clipped by 5 bases and J by 0 bases, with 13 bases between them. The CDR3 runs 16 residues. Germline V gives CDR1 MNHNS, CDR2 SASEGT. CDR3 amino acids: CASSFSTTANTGELFF. The CDR3 DNA follows: TGTGCCAGCAGTTTTTCCACGACCGCGAACACCGGGGAGCTGTTTTTT.

The chain employs TRBV7-9 and TRBJ2-6; 12 bases match TRBD2. Germline-derived CDR1 and CDR2 are SEHNR and FQNEAQ (reference sequence). V shed 5 bases and J 0 bases; nucleotides not matched to a gene: 5. This CDR3 region has 18 residues. CDR3 nucleotide sequence: TGTGCCAGCAGCACAACTAGCGGGAGGTTCTCTGGGGCCAACGTCCTGACTTTC. Amino acids: CASSTTSGRFSGANVLTF.

This chain connects TRBV19 to TRBJ2-1; D gene uncertain. Germline V gene sequence: CDR1 LNHDA, CDR2 SQIVND (reference sequence). CDR3 length: 13 amino acids. The V gene lost 3 bases and the J gene lost 6 bases, with 9 bases spanning the gap. The CDR3 DNA sequence: TGTGCCAGTAGTATTGCGAGTGCCAATGAGCAGTTCTTC. Protein: CASSIASANEQFF.

This clonotype was counted at least ten times. The chain recombines TRBV7-2 with TRBJ2-1; D gene uncertain. Trimming left V 7 bases short and J 5 bases short, with 12 bases between. The V gene's germline CDR1 is SGHTA and CDR2 FQGNSA. The CDR3 is made up of 13 amino acids. CDR3 amino acids: CASTGSWDNEQFF. The CDR3 region has the DNA TGTGCCAGCACGGGCAGTTGGGACAATGAGCAGTTCTTC.

The CDR3 sequence is CASSPTGSVSNEQFF. The CDR3, as DNA: TGTGCCAGCAGCCCGACCGGGAGTGTGAGTAATGAGCAGTTCTTC. The genes are TRBV7-2 and TRBJ2-1, with a tentative D call TRBD2 (6 bases). CDR1 SGHTA and CDR2 FQGNSA come from the germline V gene. The CDR3 has 15 residues. Trimming removed 5 bases at V and 7 bases at J, with 18 bases between.

This chain uses TRBV20-1 with TRBJ1-4; no firm D call. CDR1 DFQATT and CDR2 SNEGSKA come from the germline V gene (reference sequence). V was cut by 3 bases and J by 8 bases, with 10 bases left in between. There are 12 residues in the CDR3. The CDR3: CSARVGREKLFF. The CDR3 nucleotides read TGCAGTGCTAGGGTCGGGAGGGAAAAACTGTTTTTT.

CDR3 amino acids: CASSYLSDIQYF. The CDR3 nucleotides read TGTGCCAGCAGTTACCTGAGTGACATTCAGTACTTC. The gene calls are TRBV6-2 or TRBV6-3 and TRBJ2-4; D ambiguous. V was clipped by 2 bases and J by 8 bases, with 7 bases between them. Germline CDR1 MNHEY, CDR2 SVGEGT. The CDR3 extends over 12 amino acids.

The rearrangement links TRBV7-9 to TRBJ2-1; 14 bases are a match to TRBD2. The V segment lost 5 bases and the J segment 2 bases; nucleotides outside the gene matches: 5. This CDR3 has 17 amino acids. Per the germline V gene, CDR1 is SEHNR and CDR2 is FQNEAQ (reference sequence). Written as DNA, the CDR3 is TGTGCCAGCAGCCCCGGGACTAGCGGGAGCCCCTACAATGAGCAGTTCTTC. It specifies CASSPGTSGSPYNEQFF.

V and J are TRBV7-2 and TRBJ1-2; TRBD1 is a possible D gene (5 bases). CDR3 length: 15 amino acids. From germline, CDR1 is SGHTA and CDR2 FQGNSA. Trimming took off 5 bases at V and 6 bases at J, with 19 bases between the two ends. The CDR3: CASSPQGVLSHGYTF. The CDR3 DNA is TGTGCCAGCAGCCCCCAGGGAGTCCTCTCGCATGGCTACACCTTC.

This clonotype came up a few times. The chain has TRBV20-1 and TRBJ2-1; D call uncertain. Germline CDR1 DFQATT, CDR2 SNEGSKA (reference sequence). The CDR3 is 13 residues long. V dropped 5 bases and J dropped 5 bases, with 13 bases sitting between them. DNA for the CDR3: TGCAGTGCTCTCCCCATCAGCGACAATGAGCAGTTCTTC. Protein: CSALPISDNEQFF.

Only a few counts were recorded for this clonotype. The CDR3 nucleotides are TGTGCCAGCGCGGGGGGTTTAGCCAAAAACATTCAGTACTTC. Its translation is CASAGGLAKNIQYF. The V gene is TRBV7-2, the J gene TRBJ2-4, with 8 nucleotides matching TRBD2. The CDR3 spans 14 residues. Trimming cost V 8 bases and J 0 bases; bases outside gene matches: 3. Looked up from germline, CDR1 is SGHTA and CDR2 is FQGNSA.

This chain connects TRBV7-8 to TRBJ2-7; perhaps TRBD2 as D (6 bases). Between the trimmed V and J ends, which lost 5 bases and 3 bases, there was a span of 20 bases. Germline CDR1 and CDR2: SGHVS and FQNEAQ. The CDR3 has 16 amino acids. As DNA, the CDR3 is TGTGCCAGCAGCAGCCGCCCCGGGACTGGAGACTACGAGCAGTACTTC. Encoded protein: CASSSRPGTGDYEQYF. Using reference TRBV7-8 and TRBJ2-7 for the parts outside the CDR3, the full variable domain is GAGVSQSPRYKVAKRGQDVALRCDPISGHVSLFWYQQALGQGPEFLTYFQNEAQLDKSGLPSDRFFAERPEGSVSTLKIQRTQQEDSAVYLCASSSRPGTGDYEQYFGPGTRLTVT.

This clonotype was found a few times. The rearrangement links TRBV11-3 to TRBJ2-2; 14 bases are shared with TRBD2. Trimming cost V 6 bases and J 2 bases; bases outside gene matches: 11. CDR1 and CDR2 from the germline V gene are SGHNT and YENEEA. CDR3 length: 19 amino acids. CDR3 sequence: CASSGTSGSPPLNTGELFF. The DNA for the CDR3 is TGTGCCAGCAGTGGGACTAGCGGGAGTCCCCCACTCAACACCGGGGAGCTGTTTTTT. The whole variable domain, filled in from reference TRBV11-3 and TRBJ2-2, reads EAGVVQSPRYKIIEKKQPVAFWCNPISGHNTLYWYLQNLGQGPELLIRYENEEAVDDSQLPKDRFSAERLKGVDSTLKIQPAELGDSAVYLCASSGTSGSPPLNTGELFFGEGSRLTVL.

The genes are TRBV19 and TRBJ1-6, with a tentative D call TRBD1 (6 bases). Trimming left V 4 bases short and J 10 bases short, with 14 bases between. The CDR3 covers 14 residues. Germline V gives CDR1 LNHDA, CDR2 SQIVND (reference sequence). CDR3 DNA sequence: TGTGCCAGTAGTAGCGGACAGTTGGGGTCACCCCTCCACTTT. Its protein product is CASSSGQLGSPLHF.